Each of the 24 T cell receptor beta chains below was sequenced from the same sample in a study of molecular identifiers for immune sequencing clone quantification. TCRdb reprocessed the PCR reads via MiXCR and lists one record per CDR3 protein. The sample has around 470,000 distinct CDR3 sequences, about a fifth seen once. Sequencing was carried out using naive CD8+ T cells from blood, with Jurkat cell RNA spiked in. As for subset: FACS-sorted CD8+CD4-CCR7+CD45RA+ naive T cells. Receptors originate from a human donor in good health. Some libraries in this study had Jurkat cell RNA spiked in.

This clonotype was recorded many times. The genes are TRBV28 and TRBJ2-5; D not resolved. Germline loops: CDR1 MDHEN, CDR2 SYDVKM. This CDR3 region has 12 residues. Trimming cost V 2 bases and J 4 bases, with 5 bases left between them. This CDR3 reads CASSLGLETQYF. The CDR3 nucleotides read TGTGCCAGCAGTTTAGGGTTAGAGACCCAGTACTTC.

Of note for this clonotype: Without the conserved terminal phenylalanine or tryptophan, this CDR3 likely stems from a read error. This chain connects TRBV9 to TRBJ2-3; 11 bases fit TRBD2. The CDR3 length is 17 residues. Germline CDR1 is SGDLS and CDR2 is YYNGEE. Losses at the gene ends were 3 bases for V and 0 bases for J; bases not matched to a gene: 6. CDR3 sequence: CASSERLAGMSTDTQYL. The CDR3 DNA reads TGTGCCAGCAGCGAACGACTAGCGGGAATGAGCACAGATACGCAGTATCTT.

As regards this clonotype: At one of its ends the junction is not consistent with the germline gene, which may arise from a read error. The gene calls are TRBV11-2 and TRBJ2-7; 10 bases are shared with TRBD2. Germline lookup yields CDR1 SGHAT and CDR2 FQNNGV. This CDR3 has 19 amino acids. The CDR3 bases are TGTGCCAGCGGCTTAGTCGTAGTGACTGGGCTAGCGGGAGTCGGCGAGCAGTACTTC. This translates into CASGLVVVTGLAGVGEQYF.

This clonotype was detected only once. At one of its ends the junction is not consistent with the germline gene, which may arise from a read error. This sequence joins TRBV27 and TRBJ2-4, with a weak D call TRBD1 (6 bases). The CDR3 covers 16 residues. Per germline, CDR1 MNHEY and CDR2 SMNVEV (reference sequence). The CDR3 here is CASSPPRGVAINIQYF. In DNA, the CDR3 is TGTGCCAGCAGTCCCCCCAGGGGAGTAGCCATAAACATTCAGTACTTC.

The chain is built from TRBV6-5 and TRBJ1-2, with no clear D. Germline assignment: CDR1 MNHEY and CDR2 SVGAGI. There are 15 residues in the CDR3. Between the trimmed V and J ends, which lost 0 bases and 0 bases, there was a span of 8 bases. CDR3 nucleotide sequence: TGTGCCAGCAGTTACTCGACCCTTTCTAACTATGGCTACACCTTC. Its translation is CASSYSTLSNYGYTF.

This clonotype was counted many times. The chain recombines TRBV6-2 or TRBV6-3 with TRBJ1-1; the D is unclear. V was trimmed by 6 bases and J by 4 bases, leaving 9 bases between them. Per the germline V gene, CDR1 is MNHEY and CDR2 is SVGEGT. This CDR3 is built from 12 residues. This chain's CDR3 is CASREGGTEAFF. CDR3 nucleotides: TGTGCCAGCAGAGAGGGAGGCACTGAAGCTTTCTTT.

The rearrangement uses TRBV7-8 and TRBJ2-2; 7 bases match TRBD1. Germline CDR1 and CDR2: SGHVS and FQNEAQ. This CDR3 is built from 16 residues. V was clipped by 5 bases and J by 4 bases; unmatched bases: 10. The CDR3 sequence: CASSHEQGLGTGELFF. For the CDR3, the DNA is TGTGCCAGCAGCCACGAACAGGGGTTAGGCACCGGGGAGCTGTTTTTT.

This clonotype was recorded at least ten times. The V gene is TRBV5-1, the J gene TRBJ2-4, with D maybe TRBD1 (5 bases). Germline-derived CDR1 and CDR2 are SGHRS and YFSETQ. Trimming stripped 0 bases from V and 1 base from J, with 11 bases between. The CDR3 is made up of 16 amino acids. The CDR3 here is CASSLDGYRAKNIQYF. DNA of the CDR3: TGCGCCAGCAGCTTGGATGGCTACAGGGCCAAAAACATTCAGTACTTC.

This clonotype was recorded many times. The chain recombines TRBV5-8 with TRBJ1-1, with D unclear. This CDR3 spans 14 amino acids. The V gene's germline CDR1 is SGHTS and CDR2 YDEGEE. Trimming shortened V by 5 bases and J by 3 bases, and 14 bases separated the two germline ends. DNA of the CDR3: TGTGCCAGCAGTCCAGGCTTTCGGTACACTGAAGCTTTCTTT. Its translation: CASSPGFRYTEAFF.

This clonotype has only a few counts. The rearrangement links TRBV2 to TRBJ2-2, with 8 bases fitting TRBD1. This CDR3 has 18 amino acids. Per the germline V gene, CDR1 is SNHLY and CDR2 is FYNNEI. V lost 3 bases to trimming and J lost 2 bases; unmatched junction nucleotides: 11. CDR3 amino acids: CASSDVQGATFNTGELFF. Written as DNA, the CDR3 is TGTGCCAGCAGTGATGTTCAGGGGGCGACTTTTAACACCGGGGAGCTGTTTTTT.

This clonotype showed up just a few times. V gene TRBV19 combines with J gene TRBJ2-2; 7 nucleotides align to TRBD1. With V trimmed by 4 bases and J by 6 bases, 8 bases remained unmatched. Germline CDR1 LNHDA, CDR2 SQIVND (reference sequence). The CDR3 is made up of 15 amino acids. CDR3 in amino acids: CASSNGWTGPGELFF. In nucleotides, the CDR3 is TGTGCCAGTAGTAACGGGTGGACAGGACCCGGGGAGCTGTTTTTT.

This clonotype was observed a few times. The V call is TRBV27, the J call TRBJ2-7; 8 nucleotides align to TRBD2. CDR1 and CDR2 (germline): MNHEY, SMNVEV (reference sequence). V was clipped by 4 bases and J by 1 base; unmatched bases: 15. The CDR3 contains 18 residues. The CDR3 protein is CASSSSLASGLYSYEQYF. The CDR3 bases are TGTGCCAGCAGTTCCTCCCTGGCTAGCGGGCTGTATTCCTACGAGCAGTACTTC.

The DNA for the CDR3 is TGCGCCAGCAGCCAAGATCGGGGGGCTTTCACAGATACGCAGTATTTT. Its protein is CASSQDRGAFTDTQYF. The rearrangement links TRBV4-3 to TRBJ2-3; TRBD2 is a possible D gene (7 bases). The germline V gene has CDR1 LGHNA and CDR2 YSLEER. The V gene lost 0 bases and the J gene lost 2 bases, with 12 bases spanning the gap. CDR3 length: 16 residues.

This clonotype showed up just a few times. V usage is TRBV5-6 and J usage is TRBJ2-3, with 10 positions matching TRBD2. The trim removed 0 bases at V and 3 bases at J, leaving 4 bases unmatched. Germline assignment: CDR1 SGHDT and CDR2 YYEEEE. The CDR3 loop spans 16 amino acids. The CDR3 sequence: CASSLAASGGTDTQYF. As DNA, the CDR3 is TGTGCCAGCAGCTTGGCCGCTAGCGGGGGTACAGATACGCAGTATTTT.

This rearrangement joins TRBV27 to TRBJ2-7; possibly TRBD1 for D (5 bases). Germline CDR1 is MNHEY and CDR2 is SMNVEV (reference sequence). V gave up 0 bases and J gave up 2 bases, with 14 bases separating them. This CDR3 has 16 amino acids. In DNA, the CDR3 is TGTGCCAGCAGTTTATCATGGGGCCCGATTACCTACGAGCAGTACTTC. Translating it yields CASSLSWGPITYEQYF.

This clonotype was counted ten times or more. The genes are TRBV18 and TRBJ2-3; 8 bases map to TRBD1. V lost 6 bases and J lost 3; bases outside the gene matches: 8. The CDR3 contains 15 residues. Looked up from germline, CDR1 is KGHSH and CDR2 is LQKENI. CDR3 nucleotide sequence: TGTGCCAGCTCCTCCGGGACAGGCGTAACAGATACGCAGTATTTT. Protein product: CASSSGTGVTDTQYF.

On this clonotype itself: This may come from a read error, since a much larger clone is one base off. The chain has TRBV20-1 and TRBJ1-4; 9 bases are shared with TRBD1. From germline, CDR1 is DFQATT and CDR2 SNEGSKA (reference sequence). Trimming removed 5 bases from V and 1 base from J; junction bases left unmatched: 11. The CDR3 contains 17 residues. CDR3 DNA sequence: TGCAGTGCTTTTAACTACCGGGACAGGGAAACTAATGAAAAACTGTTTTTT. This codes for CSAFNYRDRETNEKLFF.

Many counts were recorded for this clonotype. The CDR3 sequence is CASMTGAQPQHF. CDR3 in DNA: TGTGCCAGCATGACAGGGGCCCAGCCCCAGCATTTT. The chain has TRBV12-3 or TRBV12-4 and TRBJ1-5, with 8 bases matching TRBD1. Germline trimming cut 7 bases from V and 7 bases from J; bases unmatched to any gene: 3. This CDR3 spans 12 amino acids.

This clonotype was counted ten times or more. The chain links TRBV29-1 to TRBJ2-7; 14 bases align to TRBD2. The V gene end was trimmed by 6 bases and the J gene end by 4 bases; junction bases not matched to a gene: 2. The CDR3 is 13 amino acids. Germline assignment: CDR1 SQVTM and CDR2 ANQGSEA. The CDR3: CSVGLAGGYEQYF. DNA for the CDR3: TGCAGCGTCGGACTAGCGGGAGGTTACGAGCAGTACTTC.

Concerning this clonotype: A much larger clone sits a single nucleotide away, making a read error possible. V and J are TRBV28 and TRBJ1-5, with 8 bases that match TRBD1. The CDR3 consists of 15 residues. Germline V gives CDR1 MDHEN, CDR2 SYDVKM. The junction had 11 bases not matched to a gene; V was cut back by 6 bases and J by 7 bases. CDR3 region: CASRLQGTGKQPQHF. The CDR3 DNA reads TGTGCCAGCAGGTTACAGGGGACAGGAAAACAGCCCCAGCATTTT.

Comments on this clonotype: Compared with germline, one end of the junction differs, possibly owing to a read error. The chain is built from TRBV4-3 and TRBJ2-7; 10 nucleotides agree with TRBD1. Looked up from germline, CDR1 is LGHNA and CDR2 is YSLEER. This CDR3 comprises 17 residues. The CDR3 spells CASNQDQGGQGRYEQYF. DNA of the CDR3: TGCGCCAGCAACCAAGATCAGGGGGGACAGGGGCGGTACGAGCAGTACTTC.

J is TRBJ1-5 and V is TRBV7-8, with a tentative D call TRBD1 (5 bases). There are 15 residues in the CDR3. Per the germline V gene, CDR1 is SGHVS and CDR2 is FQNEAQ. The ends were cut back, 2 bases at V and 6 bases at J, with 14 bases in the middle. The CDR3, as DNA: TGTGCCAGCAGCTTAATCGACAGAGTGGGTCAGCCCCAGCATTTT. This sequence encodes CASSLIDRVGQPQHF.

This clonotype appeared many times. The chain recombines TRBV20-1 with TRBJ2-6; no definite D call. CDR1 is DFQATT, CDR2 SNEGSKA, per germline (reference sequence). The V end was cut by 5 bases, the J end by 0 bases, with 20 bases between. The CDR3 is 18 amino acids. CDR3 in DNA: TGCAGTGCTCTAGGGATTTCCGAATCCCTCTCTGGGGCCAACGTCCTGACTTTC. Amino acid sequence: CSALGISESLSGANVLTF.

This clonotype was picked up a small number of times. This CDR3 reads CASKQGSSYEQYF. CDR3 in DNA: TGTGCCAGTAAACAGGGATCCTCCTACGAGCAGTACTTC. The chain couples TRBV28 to TRBJ2-7, with D perhaps matching TRBD1 (6 bases). The CDR3 loop spans 13 amino acids. Germline V CDR1 and CDR2: MDHEN, SYDVKM. The V end was cut by 9 bases, the J end by 0 bases, with 12 bases between.